The source of this T cell receptor (beta chain) is a study of T cells in Graves' hyperthyroidism and ophthalmopathy. This clonotype has more than one count but fewer than ten. Trimming took 6 bases from V and 9 from J, leaving 21 bases between them. The CDR3 runs to 15 residues. The germline V gene encodes CDR1 MGHRA and CDR2 YSYEKL. RNA transcripts yielded amplified TCR beta CDR3 regions. The TCR CDR3 was amplified in a first-round RT-PCR using the HTBI primer set. Each CDR3 protein gets one entry after TCRdb re-called the multiplex PCR reads with MiXCR. The repertoire holds approximately 480,000 distinct CDR3 sequences, with around 20% as singletons.

The sample comprised blood. The source of this sequence is a man aged 18 to 30 with Graves' hyperthyroidism. This chain uses TRBV4-1 with TRBJ1-5; D possibly corresponds to TRBD1 (5 bases). Here the CDR3 DNA reads TGCGCCAGCAGTCCCTCGTGGGGCCTGGGTTGGCCCCAGCATTTT. Protein product: CASSPSWGLGWPQHF.